This TCR beta chain emerged from a study of CD8 T cells in Susac syndrome. Stable or active relapsing-remitting multiple sclerosis, untreated and meeting revised McDonald criteria, defined the controls. The CDR3 runs 14 residues. The ends lost 6 bases at V and 4 bases at J; junction bases unmatched: 4. Random hexamers were used to reverse transcribe an amount of about 0.45 to 1 ug RNA. Multiplex immunoSEQ PCR targeted 54 Vbeta and 13 Jbeta TCR beta segments. TCRdb independently ran MiXCR on the immunoSEQ multiplex PCR reads; one entry per CDR3 protein. This table has about 200,000 distinct CDR3 sequences, 85% to 95% appearing once.

The chain links TRBV12-3 or TRBV12-4 to TRBJ2-7; 12 bases align to TRBD1. The receptor was derived from a human donor with multiple sclerosis. Specimen: CD4+ T cells from PBMCs. The CDR3 reads CASRGTGGSYEQYF. CDR3 sequence (DNA): TGTGCCAGCAGGGGGACAGGGGGCTCGTACGAGCAGTACTTC.